This TCR beta chain is from a study of PD-1 blockade in classical Hodgkin lymphoma. General observations from the study: Baseline diversity resembling that of newly diagnosed patients was seen in complete responders. Relapsed/refractory patients reportedly had the lowest baseline TCR diversity, below newly diagnosed patients, who were below healthy donors. By C4D1, diversity of CD4+ TCRs had risen significantly, whereas that of CD8+ TCRs had not. Still unresolved is the cause of the repertoire differences, which may be disease activity or prior therapy.

In the case of this clone: As yet, its antigen is unknown.

The V and J ends lost 6 bases and 2 bases respectively, with 15 bases between them. The CDR3 is 15 amino acids. Assay: immunoSEQ multiplex PCR; the TCRdb copy retains only in-frame clones and omits some. The sample lists about 93,000 clones, roughly 78% seen once, with 9.4% in the top ten. Time point specified: cycle 4 day 1 (C4D1), after six to seven weeks of nivolumab. Each of the patients experienced relapse following autologous stem cell transplantation, and their brentuximab vedotin exposure differed. The J gene is TRBJ2-3, the V gene TRBV23-1; TRBD1 is a possible D gene (5 bases). TRBV23-1 is an ORF; its function is uncertain. The sequence was obtained from a human donor with classical Hodgkin lymphoma. This specimen was peripheral blood mononuclear cells (PBMCs), taken before the fourth cycle of nivolumab. CDR3 bases: TGCGCCAGCAGCCGATCCGACAGTCACACAGATACGCAGTATTTT. This encodes CASSRSDSHTDTQYF.